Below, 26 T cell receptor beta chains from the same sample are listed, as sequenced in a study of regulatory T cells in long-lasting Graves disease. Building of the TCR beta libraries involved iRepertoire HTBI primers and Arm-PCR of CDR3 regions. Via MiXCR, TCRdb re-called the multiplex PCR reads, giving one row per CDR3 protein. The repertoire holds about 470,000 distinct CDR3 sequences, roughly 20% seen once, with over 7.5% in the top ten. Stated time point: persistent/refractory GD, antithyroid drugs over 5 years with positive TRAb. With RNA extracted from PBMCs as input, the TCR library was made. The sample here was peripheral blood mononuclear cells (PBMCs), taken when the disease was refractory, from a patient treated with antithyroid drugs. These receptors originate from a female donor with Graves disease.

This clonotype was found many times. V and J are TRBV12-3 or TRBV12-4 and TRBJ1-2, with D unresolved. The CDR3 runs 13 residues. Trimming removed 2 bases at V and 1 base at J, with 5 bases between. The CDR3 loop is CASSLSDNYGYTF. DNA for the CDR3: TGTGCCAGCAGTTTATCTGATAACTATGGCTACACCTTC.

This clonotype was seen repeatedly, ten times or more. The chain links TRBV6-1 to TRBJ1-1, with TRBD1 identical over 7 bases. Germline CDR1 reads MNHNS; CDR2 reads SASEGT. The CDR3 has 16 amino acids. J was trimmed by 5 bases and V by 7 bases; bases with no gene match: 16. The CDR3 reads CASIPRRTGDRTEAFF. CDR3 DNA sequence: TGTGCCAGCATACCAAGAAGGACAGGCGATCGAACTGAAGCTTTCTTT.

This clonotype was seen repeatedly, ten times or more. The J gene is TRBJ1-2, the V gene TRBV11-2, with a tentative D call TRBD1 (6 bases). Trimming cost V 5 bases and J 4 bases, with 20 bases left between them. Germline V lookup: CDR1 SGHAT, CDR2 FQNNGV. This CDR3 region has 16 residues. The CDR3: CASSRPGQPFIYGYTF. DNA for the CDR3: TGTGCCAGCAGCCGGCCCGGACAGCCCTTTATCTATGGCTACACCTTC.

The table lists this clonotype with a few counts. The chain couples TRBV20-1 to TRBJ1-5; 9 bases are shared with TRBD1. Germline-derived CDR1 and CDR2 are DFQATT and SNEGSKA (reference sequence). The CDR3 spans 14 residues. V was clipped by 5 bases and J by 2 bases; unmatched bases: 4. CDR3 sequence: CSAVTGGGNQPQHF. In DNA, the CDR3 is TGCAGTGCTGTGACAGGGGGTGGCAATCAGCCCCAGCATTTT.

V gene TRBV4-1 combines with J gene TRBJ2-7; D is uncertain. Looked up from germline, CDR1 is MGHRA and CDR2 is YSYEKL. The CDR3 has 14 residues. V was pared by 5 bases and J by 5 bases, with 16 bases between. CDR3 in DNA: TGCGCCAGCAGCGTGATGACACTTACTCACGAGCAGTACTTC. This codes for CASSVMTLTHEQYF.

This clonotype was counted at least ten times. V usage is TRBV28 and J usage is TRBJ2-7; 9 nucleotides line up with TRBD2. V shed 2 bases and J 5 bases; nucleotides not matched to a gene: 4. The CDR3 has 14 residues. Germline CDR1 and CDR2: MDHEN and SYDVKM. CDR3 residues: CASSLRLAGHEQYF. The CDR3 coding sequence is TGTGCCAGCAGTTTAAGGCTAGCGGGACACGAGCAGTACTTC.

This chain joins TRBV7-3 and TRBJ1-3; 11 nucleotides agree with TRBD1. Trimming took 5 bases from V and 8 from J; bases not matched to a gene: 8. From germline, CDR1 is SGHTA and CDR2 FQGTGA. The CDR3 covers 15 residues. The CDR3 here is CASSPRDRGLYTIYF. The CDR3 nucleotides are TGTGCCAGCAGCCCCAGGGACAGGGGGTTGTACACCATATATTTT.

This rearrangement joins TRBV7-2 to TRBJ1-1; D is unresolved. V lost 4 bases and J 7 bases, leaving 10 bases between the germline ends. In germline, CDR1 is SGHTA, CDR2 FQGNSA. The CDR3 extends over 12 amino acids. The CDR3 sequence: CASSSRKGEAFF. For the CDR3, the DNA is TGTGCCAGCAGCTCGCGGAAGGGTGAAGCTTTCTTT. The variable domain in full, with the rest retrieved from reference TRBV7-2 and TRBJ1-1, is GAGVSQSPSNKVTEKGKDVELRCDPISGHTALYWYRQSLGQGLEFLIYFQGNSAPDKSGLPSDRFSAERTGGSVSTLTIQRTQQEDSAVYLCASSSRKGEAFFGQGTRLTVV.

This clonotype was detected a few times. CDR3 nucleotides: TGCAGTGCTATTTTCTGGGGTCCCGCGGGAACCGGGGAGCTGTTTTTT. Translating it yields CSAIFWGPAGTGELFF. The rearrangement links TRBV20-1 to TRBJ2-2; D might be TRBD2 (6 bases). Germline V CDR1 and CDR2: DFQATT, SNEGSKA (reference sequence). This CDR3 is built from 16 residues. Trimming shortened V by 4 bases and J by 5 bases, and 20 bases separated the two germline ends.

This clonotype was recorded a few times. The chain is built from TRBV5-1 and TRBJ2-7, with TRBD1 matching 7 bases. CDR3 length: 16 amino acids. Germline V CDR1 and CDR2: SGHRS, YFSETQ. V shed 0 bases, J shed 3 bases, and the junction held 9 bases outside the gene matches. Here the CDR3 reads CASSLATGAVFYEQYF. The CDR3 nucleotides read TGCGCCAGCAGCTTGGCCACAGGGGCGGTTTTCTACGAGCAGTACTTC.

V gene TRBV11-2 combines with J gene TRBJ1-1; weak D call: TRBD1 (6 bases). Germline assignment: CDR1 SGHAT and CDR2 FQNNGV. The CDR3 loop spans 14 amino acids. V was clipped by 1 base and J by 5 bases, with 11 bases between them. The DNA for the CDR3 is TGTGCCAGCAGCTTAGTTTGGGGGCGGACTGAAGCTTTCTTT. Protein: CASSLVWGRTEAFF.

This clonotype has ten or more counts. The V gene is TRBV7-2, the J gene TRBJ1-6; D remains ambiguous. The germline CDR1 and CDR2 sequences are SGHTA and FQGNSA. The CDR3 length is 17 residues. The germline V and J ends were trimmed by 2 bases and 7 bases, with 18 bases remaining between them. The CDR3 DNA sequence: TGTGCCAGCAGCTTATCGGGCAGCGGGTCTTGGAATTCACCCCTCCACTTT. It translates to CASSLSGSGSWNSPLHF.

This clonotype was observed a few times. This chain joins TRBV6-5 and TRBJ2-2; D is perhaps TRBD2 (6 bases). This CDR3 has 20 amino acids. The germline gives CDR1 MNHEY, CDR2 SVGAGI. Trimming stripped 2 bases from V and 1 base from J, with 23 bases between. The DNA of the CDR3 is TGTGCCAGCAGTTACGAGCGCGCAGAAGGGGAGGTTCTGAACACCGGGGAGCTGTTTTTT. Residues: CASSYERAEGEVLNTGELFF.

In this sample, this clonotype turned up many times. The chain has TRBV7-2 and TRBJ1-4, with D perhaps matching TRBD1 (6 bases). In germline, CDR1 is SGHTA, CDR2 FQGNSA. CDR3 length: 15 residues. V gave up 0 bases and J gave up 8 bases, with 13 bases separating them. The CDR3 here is CASSLAGQGFEKLFF. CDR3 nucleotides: TGTGCCAGCAGCTTAGCAGGCCAGGGGTTCGAAAAACTGTTTTTT.

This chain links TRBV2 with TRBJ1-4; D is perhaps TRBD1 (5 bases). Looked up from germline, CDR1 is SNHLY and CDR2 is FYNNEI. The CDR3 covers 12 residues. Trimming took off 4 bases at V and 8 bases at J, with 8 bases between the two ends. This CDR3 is CASSAWGEKLFF. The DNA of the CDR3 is TGTGCCAGCAGTGCCTGGGGGGAAAAACTGTTTTTT. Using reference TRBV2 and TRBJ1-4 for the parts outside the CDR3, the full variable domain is EPEVTQTPSHQVTQMGQEVILRCVPISNHLYFYWYRQILGQKVEFLVSFYNNEISEKSEIFDDQFSVERPDGSNFTLKIRSTKLEDSAMYFCASSAWGEKLFFGSGTQLSVL.

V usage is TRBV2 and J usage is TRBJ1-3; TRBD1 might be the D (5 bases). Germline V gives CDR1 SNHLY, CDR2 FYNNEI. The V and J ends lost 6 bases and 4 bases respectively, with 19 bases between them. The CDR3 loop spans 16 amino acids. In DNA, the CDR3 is TGTGCCAGCAGCTTAAGGGGCCCTCACGAGGGAAACACCATATATTTT. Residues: CASSLRGPHEGNTIYF.

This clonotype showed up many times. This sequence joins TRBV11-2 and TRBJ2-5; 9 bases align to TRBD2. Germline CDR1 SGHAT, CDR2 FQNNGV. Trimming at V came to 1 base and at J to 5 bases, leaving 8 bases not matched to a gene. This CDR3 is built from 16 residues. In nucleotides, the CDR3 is TGTGCCAGCAGCTTAGTAGGTAGCGGGAGTCAGGAGACCCAGTACTTC. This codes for CASSLVGSGSQETQYF. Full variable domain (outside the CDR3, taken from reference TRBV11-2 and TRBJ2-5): EAGVAQSPRYKIIEKRQSVAFWCNPISGHATLYWYQQILGQGPKLLIQFQNNGVVDDSQLPKDRFSAERLKGVDSTLKIQPAKLEDSAVYLCASSLVGSGSQETQYFGPGTRLLVL.

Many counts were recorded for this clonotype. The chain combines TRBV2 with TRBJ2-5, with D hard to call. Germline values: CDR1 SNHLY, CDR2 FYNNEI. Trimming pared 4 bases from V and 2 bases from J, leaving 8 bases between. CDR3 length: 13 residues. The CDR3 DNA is TGTGCCAGCAGTGTAAGGATACAAGAGACCCAGTACTTC. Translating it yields CASSVRIQETQYF.

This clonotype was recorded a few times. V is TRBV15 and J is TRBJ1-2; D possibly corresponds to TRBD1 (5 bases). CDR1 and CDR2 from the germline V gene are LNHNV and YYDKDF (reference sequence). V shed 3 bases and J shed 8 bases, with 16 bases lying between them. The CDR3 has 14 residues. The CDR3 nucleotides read TGTGCCACCAGCAGGGACCTTATGAGACAGGGCTACACCTTC. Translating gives CATSRDLMRQGYTF.

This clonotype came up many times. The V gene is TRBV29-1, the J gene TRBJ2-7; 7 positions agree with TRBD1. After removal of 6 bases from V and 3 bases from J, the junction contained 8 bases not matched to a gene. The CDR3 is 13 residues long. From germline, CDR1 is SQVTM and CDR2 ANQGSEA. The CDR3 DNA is TGCAGCGTGAGGACAGGCTTGGGCTACGAGCAGTACTTC. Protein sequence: CSVRTGLGYEQYF.

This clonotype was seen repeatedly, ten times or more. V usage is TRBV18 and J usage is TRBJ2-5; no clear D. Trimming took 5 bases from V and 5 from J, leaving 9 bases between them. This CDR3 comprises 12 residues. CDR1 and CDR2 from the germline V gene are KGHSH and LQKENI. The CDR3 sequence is CASSFGMETQYF. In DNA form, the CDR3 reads TGTGCCAGCTCATTCGGAATGGAGACCCAGTACTTC.

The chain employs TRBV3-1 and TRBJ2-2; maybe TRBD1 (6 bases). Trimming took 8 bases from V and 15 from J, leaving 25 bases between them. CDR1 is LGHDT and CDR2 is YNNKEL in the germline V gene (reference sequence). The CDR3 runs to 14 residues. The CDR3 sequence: CASAHTLGHWGLFF. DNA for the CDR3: TGTGCCAGCGCACATACACTGGGACACTGGGGGTTGTTTTTT.

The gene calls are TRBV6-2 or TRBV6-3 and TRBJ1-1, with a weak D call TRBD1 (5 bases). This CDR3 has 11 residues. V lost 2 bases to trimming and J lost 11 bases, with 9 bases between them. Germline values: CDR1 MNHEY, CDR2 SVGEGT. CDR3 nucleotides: TGTGCCAGCAGTTACGCAGGGTTGGCTTTCTTT. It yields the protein CASSYAGLAFF.

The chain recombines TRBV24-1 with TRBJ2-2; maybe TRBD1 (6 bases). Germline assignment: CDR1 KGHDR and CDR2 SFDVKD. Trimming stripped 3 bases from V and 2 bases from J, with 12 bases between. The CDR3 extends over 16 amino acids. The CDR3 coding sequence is TGTGCCACCAGTGATATCAACAGGGATAACACCGGGGAGCTGTTTTTT. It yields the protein CATSDINRDNTGELFF.

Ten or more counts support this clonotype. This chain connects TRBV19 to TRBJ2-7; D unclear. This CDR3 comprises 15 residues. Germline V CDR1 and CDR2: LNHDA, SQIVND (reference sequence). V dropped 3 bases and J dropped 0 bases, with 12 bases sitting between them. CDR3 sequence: CASSISPDPSYEQYF. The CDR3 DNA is TGTGCCAGTAGTATCTCCCCAGATCCCTCCTACGAGCAGTACTTC.

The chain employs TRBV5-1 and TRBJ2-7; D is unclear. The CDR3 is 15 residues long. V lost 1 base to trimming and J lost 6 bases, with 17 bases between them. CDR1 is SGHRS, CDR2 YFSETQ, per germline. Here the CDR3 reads CASSLLGTGFSEQYF. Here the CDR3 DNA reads TGCGCCAGCAGCTTGTTGGGCACGGGTTTCAGCGAGCAGTACTTC. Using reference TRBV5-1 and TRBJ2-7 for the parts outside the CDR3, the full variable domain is KAGVTQTPRYLIKTRGQQVTLSCSPISGHRSVSWYQQTPGQGLQFLFEYFSETQRNKGNFPGRFSGRQFSNSRSEMNVSTLELGDSALYLCASSLLGTGFSEQYFGPGTRLTVT.